Presented here are 9 T cell receptor beta chains from one specimen sequenced in a study of cytomegalovirus exposure and HLA in healthy donors. With 60 Vbeta and 13 Jbeta primers, the PCR was carried out. Assay used: immunoSEQ multiplex PCR; TCRdb lists only in-frame clones, some missing. The repertoire includes roughly 66,000 clones, around three quarters of them detected once, and 7% to 8% sits in the top ten. Sequencing input: PBMCs. All receptors derive from a man aged 18 to 35 in good health and CMV-seropositive.

The V and J genes are TRBV30 and TRBJ2-1, with 8 bases that match TRBD2. The CDR3 totals 18 residues. J was trimmed by 10 bases and V by 3 bases; bases with no gene match: 23. Germline CDR1 and CDR2: GTSNPN and SVGIG (reference sequence). For the CDR3, the DNA is TGTGCCTGGAGGGGGTCTAGGGTGAGCGGGGGAGAAAAACCCGAGCAGTTCTTC. It is translated as CAWRGSRVSGGEKPEQFF.

The chain joins TRBV7-9 to TRBJ1-2, with 8 positions matching TRBD1. The junction had 8 bases not matched to a gene; V was cut back by 3 bases and J by 5 bases. Germline V lookup: CDR1 SEHNR, CDR2 FQNEAQ (reference sequence). The CDR3 covers 15 residues. The DNA of the CDR3 is TGTGCCAGCAGCTTCCCCGACAGGGGAGAATATGGCTACACCTTC. Translating gives CASSFPDRGEYGYTF.

V and J are TRBV30 and TRBJ2-1; TRBD1 aligns across 7 bases. The CDR3 totals 12 residues. V lost 2 bases and J lost 9; bases outside the gene matches: 4. Germline loops: CDR1 GTSNPN, CDR2 SVGIG (reference sequence). CDR3 bases: TGTGCCTGGAGTACAGGGGAGAGTGAGCAGTTCTTC. This sequence encodes CAWSTGESEQFF.

J is TRBJ1-4 and V is TRBV6-1; no clear D gene. The CDR3 runs 14 residues. Trimming cost V 3 bases and J 2 bases, with 7 bases left between them. Germline V gene lookup returns CDR1 MNHNS and CDR2 SASEGT. Here the CDR3 reads CASSDAGTNEKLFF. The CDR3 DNA reads as TGTGCCAGCAGTGACGCGGGGACTAATGAAAAACTGTTTTTT.

The table lists this clone with a count of one. The gene calls are TRBV10-1 and TRBJ1-4; TRBD1 matches at 7 bases. The germline V gene encodes CDR1 WNHNN and CDR2 SYGVQD (reference sequence). With V trimmed by 1 base and J by 3 bases, 2 bases remained unmatched. CDR3 length: 15 residues. The CDR3 protein is CASSELTGANEKLFF. In nucleotides, the CDR3 is TGCGCCAGCAGTGAGTTAACAGGGGCTAATGAAAAACTGTTTTTT.

The chain recombines TRBV1 with TRBJ2-7; TRBD1, as called in the table, went unchecked against the DNA. TRBV1 is annotated as a pseudogene. This CDR3 is 16 amino acids long. The DNA of the CDR3 is TGCACCAGCAGCCAAGCACGGACAGGGGGGGCCTACGAGCAGTACTTC. Its translation is CTSSQARTGGAYEQYF.

This clone came up many times. The chain combines TRBV7-6 with TRBJ1-1, with D perhaps TRBD1 (5 bases). The CDR3 sequence is 13 residues long. Germline assignment: CDR1 SGHVS and CDR2 FNYEAQ. The V gene lost 5 bases and the J gene lost 7 bases, with 14 bases spanning the gap. The CDR3 reads CASSRGVTDEAFF. The CDR3 DNA sequence: TGTGCCAGCAGCCGGGGGGTGACGGATGAAGCTTTCTTT.

This clone was counted a few times. The CDR3 sequence is CASRGGANSGNTIYF. The CDR3 DNA sequence: TGTGCCAGCAGGGGAGGGGCAAACTCTGGAAACACCATATATTTT. The V call is TRBV6-5, the J call TRBJ1-3; TRBD1 might be the D (5 bases). Deletions cut 6 bases from V and 0 bases from J, with 12 bases between. The germline V gene has CDR1 MNHEY and CDR2 SVGAGI. The CDR3 consists of 15 residues.

This sequence joins TRBV7-8 and TRBJ1-5; the D is unclear. Germline V lookup: CDR1 SGHVS, CDR2 FQNEAQ. This CDR3 has 16 residues. V was cut by 1 base and J by 6 bases, with 16 bases left in between. The CDR3 DNA sequence: TGTGCCAGCAGCTTAGACCGGGGTATAGCGGGTCAGCCCCAGCATTTT. This sequence encodes CASSLDRGIAGQPQHF.